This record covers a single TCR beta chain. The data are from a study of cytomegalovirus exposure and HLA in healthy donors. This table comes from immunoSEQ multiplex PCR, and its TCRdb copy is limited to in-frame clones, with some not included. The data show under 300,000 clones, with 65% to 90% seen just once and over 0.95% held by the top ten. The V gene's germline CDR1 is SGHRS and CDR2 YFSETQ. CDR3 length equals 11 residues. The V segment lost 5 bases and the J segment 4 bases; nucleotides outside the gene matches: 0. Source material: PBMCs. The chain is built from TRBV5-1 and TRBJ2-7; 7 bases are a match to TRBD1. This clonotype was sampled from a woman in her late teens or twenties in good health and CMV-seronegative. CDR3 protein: CASRGQYEQYF. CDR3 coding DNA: TGCGCCAGCAGGGGACAGTACGAGCAGTACTTC.